This T cell receptor (beta chain) was recorded in a study of CD8 T cells in Susac syndrome (dated by TCRdb to the late 2010s). About the study as a whole: Of the Susac syndrome patients who were sequenced, roughly eight were in clinical remission while roughly six had clinically active disease. Susac syndrome patients were therapy-naive, on corticosteroids (some also receiving IVIg), or on IVIg alone at blood withdrawal. Whether CD8+ T cell activation and differentiation in Susac syndrome was antigen driven was tested using repertoire sequencing. Clonality of the CD8+ T cell repertoire was compared between around eleven healthy donors, about 14 Susac syndrome patients and under 19 multiple sclerosis patients. Overall study outcomes, separate from this receptor: Roughly 17 and five Susac-specific public clones were found in the total CD8+ and CD8+ TEMRA repertoires, respectively. The TCR sequencing and HLA analysis was acknowledged to have included a relatively small number of individuals. CD8+ repertoires in Susac syndrome showed clonal expansion, which was highest in CD8+ TEMRA cells and was greater in clinically active patients than in remitting patients.

A word on this clonotype: No antigen is known for it. No per-base quality is available; no much larger clone lies one base away.

High-throughput TCR beta sequencing profiled peripheral blood CD8+ and CD4+ T cells from healthy donors, Susac syndrome patients and multiple sclerosis patients. Susac syndrome patients met recently defined diagnostic criteria for definite or probable disease. Bulk CD8+ and CD4+ T cells were purified magnetically by negative isolation, whereas CD8+ TEMRA cells were enriched by FACS. Blood was drawn into EDTA tubes, processed within 24 hours, and PBMCs were isolated by density gradient centrifugation. PBMCs intended for TCR sequencing were frozen in liquid nitrogen and were later thawed in a 37 degrees C water bath. A purity of at least 90% was achieved for sorted or isolated CD4+, CD8+ and CD8+ TEMRA cells. RNA was extracted using the RNeasy kit, and roughly 0.45 to 1 ug of the RNA was reverse transcribed with random hexamers. TCR beta CDR3 regions were amplified with the immunoSEQ multiplex PCR assay covering 54 Vbeta and 13 Jbeta segments. To correct PCR amplification bias, a synthetic template baseline was used for both primer optimization and computational correction. The source study handled its data this way. Only productive sequences were kept, with reads annotated to V, D and J genes according to IMGT and analyzed in immunoSEQ Analyzer. Clonality was computed as one minus Shannon entropy normalized by log2 of the number of productive unique sequences. For each patient and control, public and private clones were evaluated among the 100 most prevalent clones. Clones were defined as Susac-specific when absent from the healthy and MS cohorts, from roughly 1,000 published viral clones and from other ImmuneACCESS disease sequences. The raw public reads went through TCRdb reprocessing: fastp at Q25, MiXCR clone calling, in-frame beta chains kept. Each entry is one CDR3 protein sequence, shown with its most common DNA and genes. TCRdb assigned the V and J calls; the authors' analysis was not used. The sample data list around 170,000 distinct CDR3 sequences, and 95% of these were observed just once. The top ten clones comprise 0.15% to 0.2% of the sample.

The junction shows trimming of 2 bases on V and 9 bases on J, and the gene matches do not reach 7 bases of it. Inclusive of the bounding cysteine and phenylalanine, the CDR3 is 15 residues long. Only the CDR3 part of the read is kept: 45 bases, read in frame from the first base. CDR1 and CDR2 are drawn from the germline V gene: SGDLS, YYNGEE. The chain is assembled from TRBV9 and TRBJ2-1; TRBD2 lines up with 11 middle nucleotides. This sequence was found in a human donor with Susac syndrome. Material for sequencing was CD8+ T cells from PBMCs. The DNA sequence reads TGTGCCAGCAGCGTTAGCGGGGGGGCCTCTGGTGAGCAGTTCTTC. This translates into CASSVSGGASGEQFF.